This T cell receptor beta chain stems from a study of T cell repertoires in cytomegalovirus infection. Study-level background: Public TCR beta signature analysis indicated the presence of both CMV infection and matching HLA type.

The V end lost 5 bases, the J end lost 2 bases, and 16 bases lay between the germline ends. The germline CDR1 and CDR2 sequences are SGHTA and FQGNSA. This CDR3 is built from 15 residues. Using its own MiXCR run on the reads, TCRdb lists one record per CDR3 protein. The sample holds 300,000 to 450,000 distinct CDR3 sequences, about a sixth seen once. This clonotype appeared many times. Its specificity is unknown. Study conclusions and caveats: Across the ex vivo response, the dominant clonotypes were HLA-C-restricted CMV-specific TCR beta clonotypes. Using cumulative public TCR beta family frequency, the authors identified those who carried CMV together with the relevant HLA.

The chain is built from TRBV7-2 and TRBJ2-7; possibly TRBD1 or TRBD2 for D (6 bases each). The TCR sequence derives from a human donor in good health (CMV status not recorded). Some clones in this sample may be carry-over from other donors' samples. Sample: PBMCs. The DNA for the CDR3 is TGTGCCAGCAGCCGTTCCCAGGGGACTGCCTACGAGCAGTACTTC. This translates into CASSRSQGTAYEQYF.